Below are 26 T cell receptor beta chains sequenced from a single sample in a study of blood T cell repertoires in COVID-19. Here immunoSEQ multiplex PCR was the method, and the copy in TCRdb shows in-frame clones only, minus some. The table lists 150,000 to 200,000 clones, approximately 87% of them singletons. Sequenced input: peripheral blood. These TCRs come from a woman in her 70s with COVID-19, enrolled during active disease.

The rearrangement uses TRBV28 and TRBJ1-5; the match to TRBD1 covers 7 bases. The CDR3 runs to 13 residues. CDR1 and CDR2 (germline): MDHEN, SYDVKM. V trimming: 7 bases; J trimming: 4 bases; junction bases outside the gene matches: 4. The CDR3 DNA reads TGTGCCAGCACTAAACAGGGGAATCAGCCCCAGCATTTT. Residues: CASTKQGNQPQHF.

This chain uses TRBV12-3 or TRBV12-4 with TRBJ1-5; 9 bases line up with TRBD1. This CDR3 has 13 amino acids. Trimming took 5 bases from V and 6 from J; bases not matched to a gene: 2. CDR3 DNA: TGTGCCAGCAGTGTACAGGGGGCTCAGCCCCAGCATTTT. It codes for CASSVQGAQPQHF.

The chain recombines TRBV10-3 with TRBJ1-2; D perhaps matches TRBD1 (6 bases). Germline CDR1 and CDR2: ENHRY and SYGVKD. The CDR3 is 14 amino acids. V lost 4 bases and J lost 4, with 13 bases in between. CDR3 sequence: CAISVVGGAYGYTF. The CDR3 DNA follows: TGTGCCATCAGTGTGGTCGGGGGGGCCTATGGCTACACCTTC.

V is TRBV29-1 and J is TRBJ2-2; 7 nucleotides line up with TRBD1. The CDR3 extends over 14 amino acids. Germline CDR1 is SQVTM and CDR2 is ANQGSEA. V lost 6 bases, J lost 0 bases, and 4 bases stayed unmatched. CDR3 sequence: CSVGQAPNTGELFF. DNA for the CDR3: TGCAGCGTCGGACAGGCCCCGAACACCGGGGAGCTGTTTTTT.

The chain uses TRBV7-6 and TRBJ2-7; 14 bases agree with TRBD2. Germline lookup yields CDR1 SGHVS and CDR2 FNYEAQ. J was trimmed by 6 bases and V by 5 bases; bases with no gene match: 3. This CDR3 is 14 amino acids long. Here the CDR3 DNA reads TGTGCCAGCAGCCCCGGGACTAGCGGGAGCGAGCAGTACTTC. Its translation is CASSPGTSGSEQYF.

The J gene is TRBJ2-1, the V gene TRBV9, with D possibly TRBD1 on 6 matching bases. V gave up 4 bases and J gave up 7 bases, with 12 bases separating them. Germline CDR1 and CDR2: SGDLS and YYNGEE. The CDR3 covers 13 residues. The CDR3 loop is CASSTQGRNEQFF. CDR3 nucleotide sequence: TGTGCCAGCAGCACCCAGGGGCGTAATGAGCAGTTCTTC.

This clone was seen only a few times. This chain joins TRBV10-3 and TRBJ1-2; 9 bases line up with TRBD1. The CDR3 is 12 residues long. CDR1 and CDR2 (germline): ENHRY, SYGVKD. V shed 9 bases and J 6 bases; nucleotides not matched to a gene: 5. In DNA form, the CDR3 reads TGTGCCATACAGGGGGCCTCTGATGGCTACACCTTC. It translates to CAIQGASDGYTF.

V is TRBV11-3 and J is TRBJ1-1; D remains ambiguous. V was shortened by 1 base and J by 2 bases, with 8 bases between the two germline ends. Germline CDR1 and CDR2: SGHNT and YENEEA. The CDR3 runs to 14 residues. The CDR3, as DNA: TGTGCCAGCAGCTTAGGGGCGGGCAACACTGAAGCTTTCTTT. It is translated as CASSLGAGNTEAFF.

V and J are TRBV20-1 and TRBJ1-1, with TRBD1 as a possible D gene (6 bases). Looked up from germline, CDR1 is DFQATT and CDR2 is SNEGSKA (reference sequence). This CDR3 is built from 11 residues. The CDR3 spells CSEIQGKQAFF. CDR3 in DNA: TGCAGCGAAATACAGGGAAAACAAGCTTTCTTT.

The chain employs TRBV12-2 and TRBJ2-4; TRBD2 is taken as the D call from the table, unchecked against the DNA. TRBV12-2 is termed a pseudogene. The CDR3 runs to 17 residues. This chain's CDR3 is CASRPPTSGRLGDIQYF. In DNA form, the CDR3 reads TGTGCAAGTCGCCCCCCGACTAGCGGGAGACTGGGGGACATTCAGTACTTC.

This sequence joins TRBV28 and TRBJ2-7; TRBD2 matches 12 bases. The CDR3 length is 14 residues. Germline V CDR1 and CDR2: MDHEN, SYDVKM. V shed 5 bases and J 4 bases; nucleotides not matched to a gene: 3. The CDR3 region is CASSPSGRVYEQYF. CDR3 nucleotides: TGTGCCAGCAGTCCTAGCGGGAGGGTGTACGAGCAGTACTTC. Full variable domain (missing parts from reference TRBV28 and TRBJ2-7): DVKVTQSSRYLVKRTGEKVFLECVQDMDHENMFWYRQDPGLGLRLIYFSYDVKMKEKGDIPEGYSVSREKKERFSLILESASTNQTSMYLCASSPSGRVYEQYFGPGTRLTVT.

The rearrangement uses TRBV30 and TRBJ2-3; 9 nucleotides line up with TRBD2. The germline V gene encodes CDR1 GTSNPN and CDR2 SVGIG (reference sequence). The CDR3 covers 17 residues. The V and J ends lost 0 bases and 4 bases, in that order; junction bases with no gene match: 11. The CDR3 loop reads CAWSVKVSGSNPDTQYF. CDR3 bases: TGTGCCTGGAGTGTAAAGGTTAGCGGGAGTAACCCAGATACGCAGTATTTT.

CDR3 sequence (DNA): TGTGCCAGCAGCCCCCTAGGAGGATCCCGAAACACCGGGGAGCTGTTTTTT. As protein: CASSPLGGSRNTGELFF. The chain employs TRBV7-3 and TRBJ2-2, with D perhaps TRBD2 (5 bases). Germline V gives CDR1 SGHTA, CDR2 FQGTGA. V lost 5 bases and J lost 2, with 18 bases in between. The CDR3 loop spans 17 amino acids. The full variable domain, in which reference TRBV7-3 and TRBJ2-2 provide the parts outside the CDR3, is GAGVSQTPSNKVTEKGKYVELRCDPISGHTALYWYRQSLGQGPEFLIYFQGTGAADDSGLPNDRFFAVRPEGSVSTLKIQRTERGDSAVYLCASSPLGGSRNTGELFFGEGSRLTVL.

V gene TRBV12-3 or TRBV12-4 combines with J gene TRBJ2-7, with a weak D call TRBD1 (6 bases). The V gene lost 2 bases and the J gene lost 7 bases, with 9 bases spanning the gap. The CDR3 spans 12 residues. CDR3 protein: CASSLQGFEQYF. The CDR3 DNA is TGTGCCAGCAGTTTACAGGGGTTTGAGCAGTACTTC.

The V and J genes are TRBV24-1 and TRBJ1-1, with a weak D call TRBD1 (5 bases). Looked up from germline, CDR1 is KGHDR and CDR2 is SFDVKD. CDR3 length equals 12 residues. V was pared by 5 bases and J by 3 bases, with 6 bases between. The CDR3 region is CATSAGDTEAFF. The CDR3 coding sequence is TGTGCCACCAGTGCGGGGGACACTGAAGCTTTCTTT.

This CDR3 is CASSIVSSGGADTQYF. In DNA form, the CDR3 reads TGTGCCAGTAGTATAGTGAGTAGCGGAGGGGCCGATACGCAGTATTTT. The V call is TRBV19, the J call TRBJ2-3; TRBD2 might be the D (6 bases). The CDR3 is 16 residues long. Trimming took 1 base from V and 6 from J, leaving 17 bases between them. Germline assignment: CDR1 LNHDA and CDR2 SQIVND (reference sequence).

The chain recombines TRBV6-5 with TRBJ1-2, with 7 bases matching TRBD1. CDR1 MNHEY and CDR2 SVGAGI come from the germline V gene. V dropped 6 bases and J dropped 8; count of bases not matched to a gene: 6. CDR3 length: 12 amino acids. CDR3 nucleotides: TGTGCCAGCAGAAAGACAGGGCACGGCTACACCTTC. Its protein is CASRKTGHGYTF.

The chain couples TRBV6-5 to TRBJ1-6, with TRBD1 matching 11 bases. The CDR3 contains 15 residues. With V trimmed by 5 bases and J by 9 bases, 6 bases remained unmatched. Germline V lookup: CDR1 MNHEY, CDR2 SVGAGI. The CDR3 spells CASSPGQGGISPLHF. The CDR3 nucleotides are TGTGCCAGCAGTCCGGGACAGGGGGGGATTTCACCCCTCCACTTT.

The chain has TRBV27 and TRBJ2-2, with 9 positions matching TRBD1. After removal of 4 bases from V and 3 bases from J, the junction contained 3 bases not matched to a gene. This CDR3 region has 15 residues. Germline CDR1 MNHEY, CDR2 SMNVEV (reference sequence). The CDR3 loop reads CASSSGTGYTGELFF. The CDR3, as DNA: TGTGCCAGCAGTTCGGGGACAGGGTACACCGGGGAGCTGTTTTTT.

V usage is TRBV28 and J usage is TRBJ2-2; 7 bases are a match to TRBD1. The germline V gene has CDR1 MDHEN and CDR2 SYDVKM. This CDR3 has 13 residues. V gave up 11 bases and J gave up 4 bases; unmatched junction bases: 7. CDR3 sequence reads: CAAGQDSTGELFF. In DNA, the CDR3 is TGTGCCGCCGGACAGGATTCCACCGGGGAGCTGTTTTTT.

The chain combines TRBV9 with TRBJ2-1; 9 bases are a match to TRBD2. The CDR3 length is 16 residues. Germline values: CDR1 SGDLS, CDR2 YYNGEE. After removal of 4 bases from V and 4 bases from J, the junction contained 9 bases not matched to a gene. The DNA of the CDR3 is TGTGCCAGCAGCACCTCGGGGCTAGCGGGATACAATGAGCAGTTCTTC. Its translation: CASSTSGLAGYNEQFF.

This clone was observed a few times. This chain links TRBV4-1 with TRBJ2-7; the D gene is possibly TRBD1 (5 bases). Per germline, CDR1 MGHRA and CDR2 YSYEKL. Between the trimmed V and J ends, which lost 1 base and 0 bases, there was a span of 10 bases. This CDR3 spans 15 amino acids. The CDR3 nucleotides are TGCGCCAGCAGCCAAGCTTTAGGACACTCCTACGAGCAGTACTTC. Protein sequence: CASSQALGHSYEQYF.

The V and J genes are TRBV2 and TRBJ1-5; 9 positions match TRBD1. V gave up 6 bases and J gave up 2 bases; unmatched junction bases: 5. The CDR3 runs to 15 residues. Germline V gives CDR1 SNHLY, CDR2 FYNNEI. CDR3 region: CASRETGGGNQPQHF. DNA of the CDR3: TGTGCCAGCAGGGAGACAGGGGGAGGCAATCAGCCCCAGCATTTT. Looking up the rest from reference TRBV2 and TRBJ1-5 gives the full variable domain: EPEVTQTPSHQVTQMGQEVILRCVPISNHLYFYWYRQILGQKVEFLVSFYNNEISEKSEIFDDQFSVERPDGSNFTLKIRSTKLEDSAMYFCASRETGGGNQPQHFGDGTRLSIL.

The chain is built from TRBV4-1 and TRBJ2-1; no firm D call. Germline CDR1 and CDR2: MGHRA and YSYEKL. The V and J ends lost 1 base and 3 bases respectively, with 19 bases between them. The CDR3 consists of 18 residues. The CDR3 reads CASSQVFFPKGVYNEQFF. CDR3 DNA: TGCGCCAGCAGCCAAGTCTTCTTCCCAAAAGGAGTCTACAATGAGCAGTTCTTC.

This clone was picked up one time. The chain uses TRBV9 and TRBJ1-1; D unclear. Between the trimmed V and J ends, which lost 0 bases and 4 bases, there was a span of 16 bases. CDR3 length: 16 residues. From germline, CDR1 is SGDLS and CDR2 YYNGEE. CDR3: CASSVDGSIGGTEAFF. CDR3 sequence (DNA): TGTGCCAGCAGCGTAGATGGGTCTATAGGAGGCACTGAAGCTTTCTTT. Based on the CDR3 plus reference TRBV9 and TRBJ1-1, the full variable domain is DSGVTQTPKHLITATGQRVTLRCSPRSGDLSVYWYQQSLDQGLQFLIQYYNGEERAKGNILERFSAQQFPDLHSELNLSSLELGDSALYFCASSVDGSIGGTEAFFGQGTRLTVV.

This chain uses TRBV5-1 with TRBJ1-5; D unclear. CDR3 size: 20 residues. The ends were cut back, 0 bases at V and 2 bases at J, with 24 bases in the middle. Germline assignment: CDR1 SGHRS and CDR2 YFSETQ. Written as DNA, the CDR3 is TGCGCCAGCAGCTTGGGTATGTATACACCCCCCTTTATTTGCAATCAGCCCCAGCATTTT. Its protein product is CASSLGMYTPPFICNQPQHF.